Here is one T cell receptor beta chain with its context. The target antigen is unknown. This entry is derived from a study of T cells in Graves' hyperthyroidism and ophthalmopathy. Study-level results: Ophthalmopathy, which appeared later, was predicted by the model a median about 6 months before onset. Most clonotypes expanded in thyroid above 0.001 were likewise present in blood.

The ends lost 6 bases at V and 3 bases at J; junction bases unmatched: 6. This CDR3 spans 14 amino acids. CDR1 is SNHLY, CDR2 FYNNEI, per germline. The investigators amplified TCR beta CDR3 regions from RNA transcripts. RT-PCR in the first round (using the HTBI primer set) targeted the TCR CDR3. TCRdb recomputed calls from the multiplex PCR reads with MiXCR, one row per CDR3 protein. The sample has around 300,000 distinct CDR3 sequences, around 15% seen once. This sequence was found in a woman aged 40 to 50 with Graves' hyperthyroidism. The sequencing sample was made of blood. The V and J genes are TRBV2 and TRBJ2-5; TRBD1 matches at 8 bases. This CDR3 is CASSSGTGKETQYF. CDR3 coding DNA: TGTGCCAGCAGCTCCGGGACAGGCAAAGAGACCCAGTACTTC.